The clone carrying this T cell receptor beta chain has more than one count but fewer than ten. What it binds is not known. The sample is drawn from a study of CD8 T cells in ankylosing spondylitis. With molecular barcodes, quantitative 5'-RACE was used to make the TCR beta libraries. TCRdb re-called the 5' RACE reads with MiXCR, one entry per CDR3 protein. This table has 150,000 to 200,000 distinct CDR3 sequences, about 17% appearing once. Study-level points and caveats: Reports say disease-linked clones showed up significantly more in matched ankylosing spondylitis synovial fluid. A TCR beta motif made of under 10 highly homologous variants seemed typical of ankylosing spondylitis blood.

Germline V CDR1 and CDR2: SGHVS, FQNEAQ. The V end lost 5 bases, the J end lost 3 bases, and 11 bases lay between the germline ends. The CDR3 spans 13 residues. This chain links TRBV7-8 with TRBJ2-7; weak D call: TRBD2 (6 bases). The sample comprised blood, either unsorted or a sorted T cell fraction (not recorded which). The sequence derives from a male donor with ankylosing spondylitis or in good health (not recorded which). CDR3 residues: CASSPGDFYEQYF. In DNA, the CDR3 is TGTGCCAGCAGCCCTGGGGACTTCTACGAGCAGTACTTC. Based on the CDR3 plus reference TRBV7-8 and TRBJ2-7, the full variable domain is GAGVSQSPRYKVAKRGQDVALRCDPISGHVSLFWYQQALGQGPEFLTYFQNEAQLDKSGLPSDRFFAERPEGSVSTLKIQRTQQEDSAVYLCASSPGDFYEQYFGPGTRLTVT.